This record concerns one T cell receptor beta chain sequence. What it binds is unknown. PCR involved 60 Vbeta and 13 Jbeta primers. How the authors handled the data: Later reanalysis found 70 million to 95 million unique TCR beta chains, around 9.9 million of them shared. The table came from immunoSEQ multiplex PCR; TCRdb's copy has only in-frame clones and leaves some out. The V and J calls and clone size were taken over from that table, and D and trimming were inferred from the DNA. The sample lists roughly 120,000 clones; around 78% were seen once. The CDR3 is made up of 14 amino acids. Germline trimming cut 4 bases from V and 6 bases from J; bases unmatched to any gene: 8. Germline V gene sequence: CDR1 LNHDA, CDR2 SQIVND (reference sequence). This sample stems from a study of cytomegalovirus exposure and HLA in healthy donors. Study-level points and caveats: Generally TCR sequences proved uncommon, though certain public TCRs appeared in numerous donors. Through in vitro validation, a few CMV-associated chains were shown to be specific for CMV antigens. Roughly uniform depth of sequencing across donors was assumed in presence/absence analyses.

This chain connects TRBV19 to TRBJ2-7, with 8 nucleotides matching TRBD1. The TCR originated in a man in his fifties or sixties in good health and CMV-seronegative. The sequenced sample consisted of PBMCs. Written as DNA, the CDR3 is TGTGCCAGTAGTAATAGACAGGGGAAGCCCGAGCAGTACTTC. Amino acid sequence: CASSNRQGKPEQYF.